The clone carrying this T cell receptor beta chain was detected ten times or more. The antigen is not known. These data belong to a study of neurological immune-mediated disorders. Overall study: For the 34 multiple sclerosis patients, the disease was relapsing-remitting in roughly 31 and secondary progressive in 3.

Study outcomes and limitations: The multiple sclerosis repertoire cluster showed no association with any clinical or MRI feature. The authors stated that larger cohorts are needed. Multiple sclerosis patients had less TCR clonal expansion than even healthy controls, unlike HTLV-1-associated myelopathy.

It was by 5'RACE with 10-nucleotide random UMIs that the cDNA was made. MiXCR, applied by TCRdb to the 5' RACE reads, yields one record per CDR3 protein. The table shows 85,000 to 100,000 distinct CDR3 sequences, with around 3.3% occurring only once. The sample consisted of PBMCs. The sequence was obtained from a woman between 18 and 30 years old with multiple sclerosis.

The CDR3 loop is CASSHPGRGAETQYF. The CDR3 nucleotides read TGTGCCAGCAGCCACCCCGGCAGGGGAGCAGAGACCCAGTACTTC. This chain connects TRBV3-1 to TRBJ2-5, with D perhaps matching TRBD1 (6 bases). This CDR3 is built from 15 residues. Trimming stripped 3 bases from V and 4 bases from J, with 15 bases between. Germline values: CDR1 LGHDT, CDR2 YNNKEL (reference sequence).